Listed below are T cell receptor beta chains from one sample, sequenced in a study of blood T cell repertoires in COVID-19. Assay used: immunoSEQ multiplex PCR; TCRdb lists only in-frame clones, some missing. This sample yields tens of thousands of clones, of which roughly 90% are seen a single time; roughly 3.7% belongs to the top ten. Sequencing used peripheral blood. These receptors all come from a man aged 35 to 55 with COVID-19, enrolled during active disease. Both conserved end residues are part of each CDR3. The order of the fields is V gene, clone size, D gene, J gene, CDR3 DNA, CDR3 protein. D genes are given only for firm matches. Part of the rows lack a size; the others show once, few, many or a class for expanded clones.

>TRBV9|.|TRBD2|TRBJ2-1
TGTGCCAGCAGCATTAGCGGGAGAAGATCCCACAATGAGCAGTTCTTC
CASSISGRRSHNEQFF
>TRBV5-1|once|.|TRBJ1-2
TGCGCCAGCAGCCCGACCATACAGGCGACTAACTATGGCTACACCTTC
CASSPTIQATNYGYTF
>TRBV27|.|.|TRBJ2-7
TGTGCCAGCAAACCCTGGACAGCCCCTTCCTACGAGCAGTACTTC
CASKPWTAPSYEQYF
>TRBV2|few|TRBD2|TRBJ2-3
TGTGCCAGCAGCCAAGGGGTAGCGGGGGCCGGCACAGATACGCAGTATTTT
CASSQGVAGAGTDTQYF
>TRBV7-4|.|.|TRBJ1-3
TGTGCCAGCAGCTTAGGAAAGCTACCCTCTGGAAACACCATATATTTT
CASSLGKLPSGNTIYF
>TRBV27|.|.|TRBJ1-5
TGTGCCAGCAGATCGCTAACCCAGGAATTCAATCAGCCCCAGCATTTT
CASRSLTQEFNQPQHF
>TRBV18|.|.|TRBJ2-1
TGTGCCAGCTCACCAAGGAGGGACCGGGCAAATGAGCAGTTCTTC
CASSPRRDRANEQFF
>TRBV28|.|.|TRBJ1-2
TGTGCCAGCAGTTCATTACAGACCATCTATGGCTACACCTTC
CASSSLQTIYGYTF
>TRBV27|.|TRBD1|TRBJ1-2
TGTGCCAGCAGTTTAGAAGGACAGGGATACTATGGCTACACCTTC
CASSLEGQGYYGYTF
>TRBV7-9|.|.|TRBJ1-2
TGTGCCAGCAGCTTAGAATTATGGCAGTACACCTTC
CASSLELWQYTF
>TRBV6-4|once|.|TRBJ1-6
TGTGCCAGCAGTGTGAACAGGGAATCAGGTTCACCCCTCCACTTT
CASSVNRESGSPLHF
>TRBV19|.|TRBD2|TRBJ2-2
TGTGCCAGTAGTAGACTAGCGGGAGTTAGCGGGGAGCTGTTTTTT
CASSRLAGVSGELFF
>TRBV3-1/TRBV3-2|.|TRBD1|TRBJ2-1
TGTGCCAGCAGCCCTACCGGGACAGGGGGTAAAAATGAGCAGTTCTTC
CASSPTGTGGKNEQFF
>TRBV5-1|.|TRBD2|TRBJ2-5
TGCGCCAGCAAATCTAGCGGCGAGACCCAGTACTTC
CASKSSGETQYF
>TRBV5-1|.|.|TRBJ2-7
TGCGCCAGCAGCCCCGACTACTACGAGCAGTACTTC
CASSPDYYEQYF
>TRBV7-9|.|.|TRBJ2-3
TGTGCCAGCAGCTCCATGGGACTGGGGTCGGGGGATGGCACAGATACGCAGTATTTT
CASSSMGLGSGDGTDTQYF
>TRBV6-1|.|TRBD1|TRBJ1-3
TGTGCCAGCAGTGCAGGGACAGGGTGGTCTGGAAACACCATATATTTT
CASSAGTGWSGNTIYF
>TRBV6-6|.|TRBD2|TRBJ2-1
TGTGCCAGCAGTTACCCTAGCGGGGGTTCATACAATGAGCAGTTCTTC
CASSYPSGGSYNEQFF
>TRBV24-1|.|.|TRBJ1-5
TGTGCCACCAGTAGGGGGAGTAGTAATCAGCCCCAGCATTTT
CATSRGSSNQPQHF
>TRBV24-1|.|.|TRBJ2-3
TGTGCCACCAGTGATTTTAACAGGATGGGTCCAGATACGCAGTATTTT
CATSDFNRMGPDTQYF
>TRBV19|.|TRBD1|TRBJ2-7
TGTGCCAGTAGCCGGACAGGGGCCTCCTACGAGCAGTACTTC
CASSRTGASYEQYF
>TRBV5-4|.|.|TRBJ2-7
TGTGCCAGCAGCCCGTCCGGGGATTCCTACGAGCAGTACTTC
CASSPSGDSYEQYF
>TRBV7-9|.|.|TRBJ2-2
TGTGCCAGCAGCCCTAACAGGGGAGGCGGGGAGCTGTTTTTT
CASSPNRGGGELFF
>TRBV6-1|.|.|TRBJ1-3
TGTGCCAGCAGTGAAGGGGCAGCCTCCCCTGGAAACACCATATATTTT
CASSEGAASPGNTIYF
>TRBV6-2/TRBV6-3|.|TRBD1|TRBJ2-7
TGTGCCAGCAGTACAACCTCCGGGACAGGGGACTGGAAGCAGTACTTC
CASSTTSGTGDWKQYF
>TRBV9|.|TRBD2|TRBJ2-3
TGTGCCAGCAGCGCTAGCGGGGGGGAAGCAGATACGCAGTATTTT
CASSASGGEADTQYF
>TRBV28|.|TRBD1|TRBJ2-7
TGTGCCAGCAGTGCACCGGGACAGGGAATCTACGAGCAGTACTTC
CASSAPGQGIYEQYF
>TRBV3-1/TRBV3-2|.|.|TRBJ1-1
TGTGCCAGCAGTACAACACCCCGGGGCACTGAAGCTTTCTTT
CASSTTPRGTEAFF
>TRBV23-1|.|TRBD1|TRBJ1-6
TGCGCCAGCAGTGAAGTCGTCGACAGGGTGGCGTGGTCACCCCTCCACTTT
CASSEVVDRVAWSPLHF
>TRBV19|.|.|TRBJ2-7
TGTGCCAGTAAGGACTACTCCTACGAGCAGTACTTC
CASKDYSYEQYF
>TRBV9|.|.|TRBJ1-5
TGTGCCAGCAGCGTAGCGGGGGATCAGCCCCAGCATTTT
CASSVAGDQPQHF
>TRBV6-2/TRBV6-3|.|TRBD2|TRBJ2-2
TGTGCCAGCAGTTATCTGGCGGGAGGTGTGCTGTTTTTT
CASSYLAGGVLFF
>TRBV28|.|TRBD2|TRBJ2-2
TGTGCCAGCAGTTATAGCGGGGTGAACACCGGGGAGCTGTTTTTT
CASSYSGVNTGELFF
>TRBV20-1|.|.|TRBJ2-3
TGCAGTGCTAGTGCCGGGACTAGCACAGATACGCAGTATTTT
CSASAGTSTDTQYF
>TRBV19|.|.|TRBJ1-5
TGTGCCACCACCCCCAGGGGTTCCTATAGCAATCAGCCCCAGCATTTT
CATTPRGSYSNQPQHF
>TRBV6-2/TRBV6-3|.|.|TRBJ2-1
TGTGCCAGCAGTTACGCAGACACTCCAGGGCTTACTGAGCAGTTCTTC
CASSYADTPGLTEQFF
>TRBV2|.|TRBD1|TRBJ2-7
TGTGCCAGCAGTTTTGGGACAGGGATTGAGCAGTACTTC
CASSFGTGIEQYF
>TRBV11-3|.|TRBD1|TRBJ1-2
TGTGCCAGCAGCTTTCGGGGACAGCAAGGCTATGGCTACACCTTC
CASSFRGQQGYGYTF
>TRBV11-3|.|TRBD2|TRBJ2-3
TGTGCCAGCAGCTTTTTTGGGGCGGGGGGGACAGATACGCAGTATTTT
CASSFFGAGGTDTQYF
>TRBV10-3|.|TRBD1|TRBJ1-2
TGTGCCATCAGTGAGTCGGAAACAGGGGGGCGAGGATATGGCTACACCTTC
CAISESETGGRGYGYTF
>TRBV5-4|.|TRBD2|TRBJ2-1
TGTGCCAGCAGCTCCGGGACTAGTTACAATGAGCAGTTCTTC
CASSSGTSYNEQFF
>TRBV28|.|.|TRBJ1-1
TGTGCCAGCAGTTTACCCGACGAGGTGAGCACTGAAGCTTTCTTT
CASSLPDEVSTEAFF
>TRBV5-1|.|TRBD1|TRBJ2-7
TGCGCCAGCAGCTTGGGGGTCCGGTTGGGACAGAGCTACGAGCAGTACTTC
CASSLGVRLGQSYEQYF
>TRBV27|.|.|TRBJ1-1
TGTGCCAGCAGCCCCGGACAGTTGAACACTGAAGCTTTCTTT
CASSPGQLNTEAFF
>TRBV5-4|.|TRBD2|TRBJ2-2
TGTGCCAGCAGCACTACTAGCGGGGGGAACACCGGGGAGCTGTTTTTT
CASSTTSGGNTGELFF
>TRBV9|.|.|TRBJ2-3
TGTGCCAGCAGCGTAGCTGGAGGGATCGGCACAGATACGCAGTATTTT
CASSVAGGIGTDTQYF
>TRBV5-5|.|.|TRBJ1-2
TGTGCCAGCAGCTCACAGGGTGGCTATGGCTACACCTTC
CASSSQGGYGYTF
>TRBV28|.|.|TRBJ1-5
TGTGCCAGTTCAGGCGACATACGATACAATCAGCCCCAGCATTTT
CASSGDIRYNQPQHF
>TRBV2|.|.|TRBJ2-1
TGTGCCAGCAGTGAAAATAAAGGGACAACCTACAATGAGCAGTTCTTC
CASSENKGTTYNEQFF